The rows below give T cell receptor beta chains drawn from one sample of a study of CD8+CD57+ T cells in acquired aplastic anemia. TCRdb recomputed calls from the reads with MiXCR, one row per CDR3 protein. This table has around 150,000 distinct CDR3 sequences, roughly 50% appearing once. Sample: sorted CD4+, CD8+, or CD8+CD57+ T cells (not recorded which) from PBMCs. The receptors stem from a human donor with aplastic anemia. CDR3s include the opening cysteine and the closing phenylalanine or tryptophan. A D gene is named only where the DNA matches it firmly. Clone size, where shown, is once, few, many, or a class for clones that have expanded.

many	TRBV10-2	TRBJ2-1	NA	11	TGCGCCAGCAGTGAGTACAATGAGCAGTTCTTC	CASSEYNEQFF
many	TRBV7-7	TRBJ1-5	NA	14	TGTGCTAGCAGCCCCGTGGGGAGCAATCAGCCCCAGCATTTT	CASSPVGSNQPQHF
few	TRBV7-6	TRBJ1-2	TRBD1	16	TGTGCCAGCAGCGCACGGACAGGGTTCGACGCCTATGGCTACACCTTC	CASSARTGFDAYGYTF
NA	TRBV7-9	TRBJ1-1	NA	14	TGTGCCAGCAGCTCGTCTCAGGGTTGGACTGAAGCTTTCTTT	CASSSSQGWTEAFF
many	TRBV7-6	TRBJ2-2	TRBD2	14	TGTGCCAGCAGCCGGAGACAGCGGGACGGGGAGCTGTTTTTT	CASSRRQRDGELFF
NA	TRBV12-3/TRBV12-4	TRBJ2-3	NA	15	TGTGCCAGCAGCCGCACAGACTCCCTCACAGATACGCAGTATTTT	CASSRTDSLTDTQYF
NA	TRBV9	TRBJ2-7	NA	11	TGTGCCAGCAGCGTTCCCTACGAGCAGTACTTC	CASSVPYEQYF
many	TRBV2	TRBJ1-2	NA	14	TGTGCCAGCAGTGTCGGCGGACCTTCCTATGGCTACACCTTC	CASSVGGPSYGYTF
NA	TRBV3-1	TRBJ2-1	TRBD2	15	TGTGCCAGCAGCCAAGGGCCTAGCGGGAGTGATGAGCAGTTCTTC	CASSQGPSGSDEQFF
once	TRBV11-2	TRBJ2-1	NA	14	TGTGCCAGCAGCTCAGACAGTACCTACAATGAGCAGTTCTTC	CASSSDSTYNEQFF
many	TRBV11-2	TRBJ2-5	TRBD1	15	TGTGCCAGCAGCTTAGGGCTGACAGGGCATGAGACCCAGTACTTC	CASSLGLTGHETQYF
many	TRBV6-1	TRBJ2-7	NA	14	TGTGCCAGCAGTGAGTCAGGTGGGGCGGGGGAGCAGTACTTC	CASSESGGAGEQYF
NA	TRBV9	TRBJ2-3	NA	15	TGTGCCAGCAGCGTAAACGGGGCTAGCACAGATACGCAGTATTTT	CASSVNGASTDTQYF
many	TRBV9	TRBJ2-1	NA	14	TGTGCCAGCAGCGTAGAGTCCGCAGTCAATGAGCAGTTCTTC	CASSVESAVNEQFF
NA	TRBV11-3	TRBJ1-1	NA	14	TGTGCCAGCAGCTTCGGGAGGGAGGACACTGAAGCTTTCTTT	CASSFGREDTEAFF
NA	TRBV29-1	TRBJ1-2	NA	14	TGCAGCGTTGATTCCAAGGGGTTAGGTGGTGGCTACACCTTC	CSVDSKGLGGGYTF
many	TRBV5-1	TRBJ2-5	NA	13	TGCGCCAACAGCGACGGGACTCTGGAGACCCAGTACTTC	CANSDGTLETQYF
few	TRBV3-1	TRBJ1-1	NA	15	TGTGCCAGCAGCCCGGGCGGGGCTCGGAACACTGAAGCTTTCTTT	CASSPGGARNTEAFF
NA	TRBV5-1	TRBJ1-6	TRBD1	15	TGCGCCAGCAGCTTGGCCGGGGACAGGTGGTCGCCCCTCCACTTT	CASSLAGDRWSPLHF
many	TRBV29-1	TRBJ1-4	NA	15	TGCAGCGTCGTTGGGACACTTGCAACTAATGAAAAACTGTTTTTT	CSVVGTLATNEKLFF
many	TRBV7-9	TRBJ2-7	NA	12	TGTGCCAGCAGCTTACTTGATTACGAGCAGTACTTC	CASSLLDYEQYF
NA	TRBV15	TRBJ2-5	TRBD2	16	TGTGCCACCAGCAGAGATACGCGGGGACTAAAAGAGACCCAGTACTTC	CATSRDTRGLKETQYF
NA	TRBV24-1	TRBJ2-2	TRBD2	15	TGTGCCACCAGTGCCCGGGGGGGATTCCCCGGGGAGCTGTTTTTT	CATSARGGFPGELFF
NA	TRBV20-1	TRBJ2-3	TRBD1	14	TGCAGTGCCACACGACAGGGCATCACAGATACGCAGTATTTT	CSATRQGITDTQYF
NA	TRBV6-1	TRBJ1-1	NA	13	TGTGCCAGCAGTGTCGGTATGAACACTGAAGCTTTCTTT	CASSVGMNTEAFF
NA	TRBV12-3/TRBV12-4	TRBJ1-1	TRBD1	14	TGTGCCAGCAGTCTGACAGGGGCGAACACTGAAGCTTTCTTT	CASSLTGANTEAFF
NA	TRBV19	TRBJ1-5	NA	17	TGTGCCAGTAGTATAGGTGATGGGGGCTTGGGCAATCAGCCCCAGCATTTT	CASSIGDGGLGNQPQHF
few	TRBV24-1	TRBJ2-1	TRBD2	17	TGTGCCACCAGTGCCTTGACTAGCGGGGGCGAATTCAATGAGCAGTTCTTC	CATSALTSGGEFNEQFF
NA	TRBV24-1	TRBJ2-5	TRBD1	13	TGTGCCACCAGGGAAGGGCGGACAGGTACCCAGTACTTC	CATREGRTGTQYF
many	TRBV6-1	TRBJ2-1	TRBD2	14	TGTGCCAGCAGTGGGACTAGCGGGTACAATGAGCAGTTCTTC	CASSGTSGYNEQFF
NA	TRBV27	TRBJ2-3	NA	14	TGTGCCAGCAGTGGGCTAGCGAGTGCAGATACGCAGTATTTT	CASSGLASADTQYF
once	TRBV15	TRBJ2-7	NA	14	TGTGCCACCAGCAGAGATTCCCGCTTGGACGAGCAGTACTTC	CATSRDSRLDEQYF
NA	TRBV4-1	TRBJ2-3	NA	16	TGCGCCAGCAGCCGAAGGGGGAGCGCTAGCACAGATACGCAGTATTTT	CASSRRGSASTDTQYF
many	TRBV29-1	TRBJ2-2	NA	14	TGCAGCGTTTGGGGGGGACAGCTCGGGGGGGAGCTGTTTTTT	CSVWGGQLGGELFF
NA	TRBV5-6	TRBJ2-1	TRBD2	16	TGTGCCAGCAGCTTCCTAAGCGGGACTGGCTACAATGAGCAGTTCTTC	CASSFLSGTGYNEQFF